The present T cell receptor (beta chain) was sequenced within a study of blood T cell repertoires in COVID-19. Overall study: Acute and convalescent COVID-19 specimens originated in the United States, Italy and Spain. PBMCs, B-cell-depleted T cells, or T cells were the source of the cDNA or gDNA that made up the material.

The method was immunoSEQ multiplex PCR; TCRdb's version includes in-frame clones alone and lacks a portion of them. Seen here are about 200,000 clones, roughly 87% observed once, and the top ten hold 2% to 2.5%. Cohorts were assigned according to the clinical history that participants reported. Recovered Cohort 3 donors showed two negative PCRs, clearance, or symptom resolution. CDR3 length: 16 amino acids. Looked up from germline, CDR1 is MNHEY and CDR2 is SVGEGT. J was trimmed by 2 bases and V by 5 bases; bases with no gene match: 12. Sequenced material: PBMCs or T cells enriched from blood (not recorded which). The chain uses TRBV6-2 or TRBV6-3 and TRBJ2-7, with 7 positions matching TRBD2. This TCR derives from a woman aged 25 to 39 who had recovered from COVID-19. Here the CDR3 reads CASSDEFSGVTYEQYF. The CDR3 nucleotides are TGTGCCAGCAGTGACGAATTCAGCGGGGTTACCTACGAGCAGTACTTC.